This is a list of T cell receptor beta chains from one sample in a study of cytomegalovirus exposure and HLA in healthy donors. The table came from immunoSEQ multiplex PCR; TCRdb's copy has only in-frame clones and leaves some out. Found here are about 77,000 clones, about 79% of them singletons; the top ten hold approximately 1.6%. Sample: PBMCs. The receptors originated from a man aged 35 to 55 in good health and CMV-seronegative. Each CDR3 is given with its conserved first and last residue. The D gene is left open where the match is weak. Rows may omit the clone size; those that give it use once, few, many or a size class.

v_call,clone_size,j_call,cdr3_length,d_call,cdr3_aa,cdr3_nt
TRBV15,-,TRBJ1-2,15,TRBD1,CATSIQGVGNYGYTF,TGTGCCACCAGCATACAGGGGGTCGGTAACTATGGCTACACCTTC
TRBV5-1,once,TRBJ2-7,13,-,CASSTNRDSEQYF,TGCGCCAGCAGCACGAACAGGGATAGTGAGCAGTACTTC
TRBV27,-,TRBJ1-2,13,-,CASSLQGPSGYTF,TGTGCCAGCAGTCTACAGGGACCGAGCGGCTACACCTTC
TRBV6-5,-,TRBJ2-7,15,TRBD1,CASSYSWDRDYEQYF,TGTGCCAGCAGTTACTCCTGGGACAGGGACTACGAGCAGTACTTC
TRBV18,few,TRBJ2-7,11,-,CASSQQGEQYF,TGTGCCAGCTCCCAACAGGGCGAGCAGTACTTC
TRBV29-1,-,TRBJ2-4,11,-,CSVERGGIQYF,TGCAGCGTTGAGCGGGGAGGCATTCAGTACTTC
TRBV19,-,TRBJ2-1,14,TRBD2,CASSILAGHNEQFF,TGTGCCAGTAGTATTCTAGCGGGGCACAATGAGCAGTTCTTC
TRBV4-2,-,TRBJ1-5,16,-,CASSQDLKQFDQPQHF,TGTGCCAGCAGCCAAGATCTTAAACAATTCGATCAGCCCCAGCATTTT
TRBV6-5,-,TRBJ2-7,13,TRBD1,CASRRTGVYEQYF,TGTGCCAGCAGGCGTACAGGGGTCTACGAGCAGTACTTC
TRBV7-6,-,TRBJ2-7,15,TRBD2,CASSPGTSGYYEQYF,TGTGCCAGCAGCCCCGGGACTAGCGGGTACTACGAGCAGTACTTC
TRBV5-4,few,TRBJ2-2,16,-,CASSLEQGPNTGELFF,TGTGCCAGCAGCTTGGAACAGGGACCGAACACCGGGGAGCTGTTTTTT
TRBV9,-,TRBJ2-7,12,-,CASSSLGGEQYF,TGTGCCAGCAGCTCCCTGGGGGGCGAGCAGTACTTC
TRBV9,-,TRBJ1-2,14,-,CASSVGAGNYGYTF,TGTGCCAGCAGCGTAGGAGCAGGGAATTATGGCTACACCTTC
TRBV9,-,TRBJ2-1,15,-,CASSVEVARWDEQFF,TGTGCCAGCAGCGTAGAGGTAGCTAGGTGGGATGAGCAGTTCTTC
TRBV9,-,TRBJ2-7,12,TRBD2,CASTGGWCEQYF,TGTGCCAGCACGGGGGGTTGGTGCGAGCAGTACTTC
TRBV7-9,-,TRBJ2-7,15,-,CASSRGGNGNYEQYF,TGTGCCAGCAGCAGGGGGGGCAACGGGAACTACGAGCAGTACTTC
TRBV28,-,TRBJ2-1,15,-,CQVHSDRRPYNEQFF,TGTCAGGTCCACTCTGACAGGCGACCTTACAATGAGCAGTTCTTC
TRBV2,-,TRBJ2-3,16,TRBD2,CASRPIAGQSTDTQYF,TGTGCCAGCAGACCAATAGCGGGGCAGAGCACAGATACGCAGTATTTT
TRBV5-1,-,TRBJ2-1,14,TRBD2,CASSTGLAGPEQFF,TGCGCCAGCAGCACGGGACTAGCGGGGCCAGAGCAGTTCTTC
TRBV5-1,-,TRBJ2-3,16,TRBD1,CASSPRSDRATDTQYF,TGCGCCAGCAGCCCCCGAAGTGACAGGGCCACAGATACGCAGTATTTT
TRBV30,-,TRBJ2-5,13,-,CAWSTSRPGAQYF,TGTGCCTGGAGTACTAGCCGACCCGGGGCCCAGTACTTC
TRBV5-1,-,TRBJ1-2,15,TRBD1,CASSWSGGQGFGYTF,TGCGCCAGCAGCTGGTCCGGGGGACAGGGGTTTGGCTACACCTTC
TRBV9,-,TRBJ2-5,13,-,CASSVSGQETQYF,TGTGCCAGCAGCGTCAGCGGTCAAGAGACCCAGTACTTC
TRBV27,-,TRBJ1-1,14,-,CASSFRGGNTEAFF,TGTGCCAGCAGTTTCCGCGGGGGGAACACTGAAGCTTTCTTT
TRBV11-3,few,TRBJ2-1,15,TRBD2,CASSRLAGSYNEQFF,TGTGCCAGCAGCCGACTAGCGGGATCCTACAATGAGCAGTTCTTC
TRBV5-1,-,TRBJ2-1,16,TRBD2,CASSLVLAGAYNEQFF,TGCGCCAGCAGCTTGGTTCTAGCGGGAGCCTACAATGAGCAGTTCTTC
TRBV20-1,-,TRBJ1-2,11,-,CSARAGYGYTF,TGCAGTGCTAGAGCAGGGTATGGCTACACCTTC
TRBV28,once,TRBJ2-7,13,TRBD1,CASSSGQTYEQYF,TGTGCCAGCAGTTCGGGACAGACCTACGAGCAGTACTTC
TRBV5-1,-,TRBJ2-3,15,-,CASSLDGASTDTQYF,TGCGCCAGCAGCTTGGATGGGGCTAGCACAGATACGCAGTATTTT
TRBV30,-,TRBJ1-6,13,-,CAWKVDRNSPLHF,TGTGCCTGGAAAGTTGACAGGAATTCACCCCTCCACTTT
TRBV2,-,TRBJ2-5,13,-,CASTPGAGVAQYF,TGTGCCAGCACCCCTGGGGCAGGTGTGGCCCAGTACTTC
TRBV28,-,TRBJ2-3,13,-,CAWRQPGTDTQYF,TGTGCCTGGAGACAGCCGGGCACAGATACGCAGTATTTT
TRBV27,-,TRBJ2-2,14,TRBD2,CASSRRTSTGELFF,TGTGCCAGCAGTCGTCGGACTAGTACCGGGGAGCTGTTTTTT
TRBV6-1,few,TRBJ2-1,15,-,CASRPIPGEYNEQFF,TGTGCCAGCAGGCCTATTCCCGGGGAATACAATGAGCAGTTCTTC
TRBV28,once,TRBJ2-2,15,-,CASTLLRTYTGELFF,TGTGCCAGCACCCTTCTGAGAACCTACACCGGGGAGCTGTTTTTT
TRBV28,-,TRBJ2-3,15,TRBD2,CASSLREGDTDTQYF,TGTGCCAGCAGTTTAAGGGAGGGAGACACAGATACGCAGTATTTT
TRBV5-4,-,TRBJ2-3,14,TRBD2,CATRLAGGVDTQYF,TGTGCCACCAGACTAGCGGGAGGGGTAGATACGCAGTATTTT
TRBV6-5,-,TRBJ2-1,11,-,CASTRGNEQFF,TGTGCCAGCACGCGGGGCAATGAGCAGTTCTTC
TRBV19,-,TRBJ1-1,12,-,CASSFMNTEAFF,TGTGCCAGTAGTTTTATGAACACTGAAGCTTTCTTT
TRBV11-2,-,TRBJ2-7,13,-,CASTPGANYEQYF,TGTGCCAGCACCCCTGGAGCTAACTACGAGCAGTACTTC
TRBV2,-,TRBJ2-1,18,TRBD2,CASSEPNYLPGGASQQFF,TGTGCCAGCAGTGAACCAAATTATTTACCGGGAGGGGCATCTCAGCAGTTCTTC
TRBV18,-,TRBJ1-4,14,-,CASSRAATNEKLFF,TGTGCCAGCTCACGGGCCGCAACTAATGAAAAACTGTTTTTT
TRBV7-7,-,TRBJ1-3,15,-,CASRSNRDSGNTIYF,TGTGCTAGCAGGTCGAACAGGGACTCTGGAAACACCATATATTTT
TRBV6-1,-,TRBJ2-5,15,-,CASTFWAGNGETQYF,TGTGCCAGCACCTTTTGGGCGGGGAATGGAGAGACCCAGTACTTC
TRBV28,-,TRBJ2-7,14,TRBD1,CASSRTGAEYEQYF,TGTGCCAGCAGCAGGACAGGGGCCGAATACGAGCAGTACTTC
TRBV7-9,-,TRBJ2-5,12,-,CASSPGSETQYF,TGTGCCAGCAGCCCGGGATCCGAGACCCAGTACTTC
TRBV5-4,-,TRBJ2-3,14,-,CASSLGGSTDTQYF,TGTGCCAGCAGCTTGGGCGGGAGCACAGATACGCAGTATTTT
TRBV2,-,TRBJ2-6,15,-,CASSPGDSGANVLTF,TGTGCCAGCAGCCCGGGGGACTCTGGGGCCAACGTCCTGACTTTC
TRBV9,-,TRBJ2-7,16,TRBD1,CASSVEGQGATYEQYF,TGTGCCAGCAGCGTAGAGGGACAGGGGGCGACCTACGAGCAGTACTTC
TRBV5-5,-,TRBJ2-7,11,-,CASSFNYEQYF,TGTGCCAGCAGCTTCAACTACGAGCAGTACTTC
TRBV7-2,-,TRBJ2-1,16,TRBD2,CASSFPGSGSYNEQFF,TGTGCCAGCAGCTTCCCGGGGAGCGGGAGCTACAATGAGCAGTTCTTC
TRBV7-8,few,TRBJ2-2,13,-,CASSFVNTGELFF,TGTGCCAGCAGCTTCGTGAACACCGGGGAGCTGTTTTTT
TRBV28,-,TRBJ1-3,16,-,CASNSPGKGSGNTIYF,TGTGCCAGTAATTCCCCAGGGAAAGGGTCTGGAAACACCATATATTTT
TRBV6-5,-,TRBJ2-3,13,-,CASRKRTAYTQYF,TGTGCCAGCAGAAAAAGGACAGCCTATACGCAGTATTTT
TRBV19,-,TRBJ2-2,14,TRBD2,CASIGGLLTGELFF,TGTGCCAGTATTGGGGGACTACTCACCGGGGAGCTGTTTTTT